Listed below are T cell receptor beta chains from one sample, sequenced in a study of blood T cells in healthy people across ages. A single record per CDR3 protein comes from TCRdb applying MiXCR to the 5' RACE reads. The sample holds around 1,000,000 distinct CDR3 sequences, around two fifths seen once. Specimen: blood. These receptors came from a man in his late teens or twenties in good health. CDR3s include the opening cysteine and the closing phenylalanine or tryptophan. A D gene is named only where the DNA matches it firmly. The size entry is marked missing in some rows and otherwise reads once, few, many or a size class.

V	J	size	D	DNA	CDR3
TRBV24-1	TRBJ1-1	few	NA	TGTGCCACCAGTGATTCAGACCCTAACACTGAAGCTTTCTTT	CATSDSDPNTEAFF
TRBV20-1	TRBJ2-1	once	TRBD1	TGCAGTGCTAAAAGGACAGGGGAGGGTTACGAGCAGTTCTTC	CSAKRTGEGYEQFF
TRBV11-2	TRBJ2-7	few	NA	TGTGCCAGCAGCAGACCGGGACGAAAAGGATACGAGCAGTACTTC	CASSRPGRKGYEQYF
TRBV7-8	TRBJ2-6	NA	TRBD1	TGTGCCAGCAGCCTCCGTCCCGGGACAGGGGGCGAGGCCTCTGGGGCCAACGTCCTGACTTTC	CASSLRPGTGGEASGANVLTF
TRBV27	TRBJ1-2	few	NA	TGTGCCAGCAGTTTCGCGGAGGGAAACTATGGCTACACCTTC	CASSFAEGNYGYTF
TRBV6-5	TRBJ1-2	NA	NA	TGTGCCAGCACCCCGGACAGAGATGGCTACACCTTC	CASTPDRDGYTF
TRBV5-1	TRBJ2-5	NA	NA	TGCGCCAGCAGCTTGGTTGGGGGGGCGGCCTACAATGAGCAGTACTTC	CASSLVGGAAYNEQYF
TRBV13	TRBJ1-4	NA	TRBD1	TGTGCCAGCAGCGTCAGGGGGCGCCTTGAAAAACTGTTTTTT	CASSVRGRLEKLFF
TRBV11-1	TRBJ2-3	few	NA	TGTGCCAGCAGCTTAGACAGGGTGGCTACGCAGTATTTT	CASSLDRVATQYF
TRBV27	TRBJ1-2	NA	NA	TGTGCCAGCAGTAACTCAGGGGAGAGCTATGGCTACACCTTC	CASSNSGESYGYTF
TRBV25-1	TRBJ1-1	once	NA	TGTGCCAGCAGTCGTACAGGGCGGAAGAACACTGAAGCTTTCTTT	CASSRTGRKNTEAFF
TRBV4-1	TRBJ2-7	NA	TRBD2	TGCGCCAGCAGCCAGGGAACTAGCGGAAGCTCCTACAATGAGCAGTACTTC	CASSQGTSGSSYNEQYF
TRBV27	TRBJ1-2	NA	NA	TGTGCCAGCAGTTTGGGGGGTGGCTGTGGCTACACCTTC	CASSLGGGCGYTF
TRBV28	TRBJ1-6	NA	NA	TGTGCCAGCAGTTTAGGTGGCAGTTTGAGATCACCCCTCCACTTT	CASSLGGSLRSPLHF
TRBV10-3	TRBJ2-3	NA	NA	TGTGCCATCAGTCGAGAATTTGGCGGTGGACTAACTAGCACAGATACGCAGTATTTT	CAISREFGGGLTSTDTQYF
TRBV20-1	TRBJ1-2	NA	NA	TGCAGTGCCCATCTGGGTCCACTCGGGACCTCTGAGGGCTACACCTTC	CSAHLGPLGTSEGYTF
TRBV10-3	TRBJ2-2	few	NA	TGTGCCATCAGTGTGAAGACCCTCGGGGAGCTGTTTTTT	CAISVKTLGELFF
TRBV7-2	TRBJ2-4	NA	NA	TGTGCCAGCAGCTTTGGAGGGGAACAGAACATTCATTACTTC	CASSFGGEQNIHYF
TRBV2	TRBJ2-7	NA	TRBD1	TGTGCCAGCAGCTACCTCGGGACAGGGTACAATGAGCAGTACTTC	CASSYLGTGYNEQYF
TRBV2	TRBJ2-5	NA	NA	TGTGCCAGCAGTGAAGTCGAAGAGACCCAGTACTTC	CASSEVEETQYF
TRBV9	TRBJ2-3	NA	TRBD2	TGTGCCAGCGGACCTCCGGGACTAGCGGGGGGGCCAACAGATACGCAGTATTTT	CASGPPGLAGGPTDTQYF
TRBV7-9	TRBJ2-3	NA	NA	TGTGCCAGCAGCAACGGGCTTCGCACAGATACGCAGTATTTT	CASSNGLRTDTQYF
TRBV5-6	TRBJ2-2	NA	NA	TGTGCCAGCAACTACTGGACACCCCGGAACACCGGGGAGCTGTTTTTT	CASNYWTPRNTGELFF
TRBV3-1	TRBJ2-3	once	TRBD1	TGTGCCAGCAGCCCAACCGGGACAGGGGCGGGAGATACGCAGTATTTT	CASSPTGTGAGDTQYF
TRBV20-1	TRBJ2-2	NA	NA	TGCAGTGCTAGAGTGGGGGCAGCCAACACCGGGGAGCTGTTTTTT	CSARVGAANTGELFF
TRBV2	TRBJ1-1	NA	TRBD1	TGTGCCAGCAGTCAAGACAGGGCCTACCCTGAAGCTTTCTTT	CASSQDRAYPEAFF
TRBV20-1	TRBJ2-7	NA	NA	TGCAGTGCTCCCGATCCCATAAGCTCCTACGAGCAGTACTTC	CSAPDPISSYEQYF
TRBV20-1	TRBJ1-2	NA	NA	TGCAGTACTTCTCGACACGACATCTATGGCTACACCTTC	CSTSRHDIYGYTF
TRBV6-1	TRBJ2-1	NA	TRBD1	TGTGCCAGCAGTGGAAGGGACAGCTACTCCTCCTACAATGAGCAGTTCTTC	CASSGRDSYSSYNEQFF
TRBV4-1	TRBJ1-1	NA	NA	TGCGCCAGCAGCCAAGGTTTACTCGGCACTGAAGCTTTCTTT	CASSQGLLGTEAFF
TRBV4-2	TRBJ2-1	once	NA	TGTGCCAGCAGCCAAGGTCAAGGGCGGGTGGAGCAGTTCTTC	CASSQGQGRVEQFF
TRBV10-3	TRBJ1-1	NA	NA	TGTGCCATCAGTGGGACCTCGACTGAAGCTTTCTTT	CAISGTSTEAFF
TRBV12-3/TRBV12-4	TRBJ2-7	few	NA	TGTGCCAGCAGTTTACTCAGGGCTTACGAGCAGTACTTC	CASSLLRAYEQYF
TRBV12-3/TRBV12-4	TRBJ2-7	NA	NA	TGTGCCAGCAGTTTAGCCCCGGACACTGGCTACGAGCAGTACTTC	CASSLAPDTGYEQYF
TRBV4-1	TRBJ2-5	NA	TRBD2	TGCGCCAGCAGCCAACTGGGACTAGGGAATGAGCAGTACTTC	CASSQLGLGNEQYF
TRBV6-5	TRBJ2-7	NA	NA	TGTGCCAGCAGTTACGGGACCTGGGGCTACGAGCAGTACTTC	CASSYGTWGYEQYF
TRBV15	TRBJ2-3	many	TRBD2	TGTGCCACCAGCGAGGGGACTAGTTTCACAGATACGCAGTATTTT	CATSEGTSFTDTQYF
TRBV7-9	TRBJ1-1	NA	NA	TGTGCCAGCAGCTTTAGGGAACGCACTGAAGCTTTCTTT	CASSFRERTEAFF
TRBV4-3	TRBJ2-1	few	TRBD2	TGCGCCAGCAGCCATGTTAGCGGGGGGGCCTCCTACAATGAGCAGTTCTTC	CASSHVSGGASYNEQFF
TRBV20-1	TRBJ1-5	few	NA	TGCAGTGCTAGAGTAGTTTCGCTGGGGCAGCCCCAGCATTTT	CSARVVSLGQPQHF
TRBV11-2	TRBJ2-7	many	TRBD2	TGTGCCAGCAGCTACCCATTAGGTAGCGGGGGAGCCTACGAGCAGTACTTC	CASSYPLGSGGAYEQYF
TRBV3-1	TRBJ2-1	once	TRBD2	TGTGCCAGCAGCCAAGTGAGGCTAGCGGGAGTAAGTGAGCAGTTCTTC	CASSQVRLAGVSEQFF
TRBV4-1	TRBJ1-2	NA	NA	TGCGCCAGCAGCCAGCCCGGTCGGTCAAACCGCTATGGCTACACCTTC	CASSQPGRSNRYGYTF
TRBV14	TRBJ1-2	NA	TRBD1	TGTGCCAGCAGCCGTTATAACGACAGGGCCTGGAATGGCTACACCTTC	CASSRYNDRAWNGYTF
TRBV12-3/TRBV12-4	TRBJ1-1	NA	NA	TGTGCCAGCAACACGGGGGGGAGTAAGAACACTGAAGCTTTCTTT	CASNTGGSKNTEAFF
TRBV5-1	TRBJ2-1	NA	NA	TGCGCCAGCAGCAGCAGCGCGACCCAGTTCTTC	CASSSSATQFF
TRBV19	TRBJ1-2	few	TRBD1	TGTGCCAGTAGTCCGGGACAGGGGCAAGCTAACTATGGCTACACCTTC	CASSPGQGQANYGYTF
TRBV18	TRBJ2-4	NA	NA	TGTGCCAGCTCACCCGAAAACATTCAGTACTTC	CASSPENIQYF
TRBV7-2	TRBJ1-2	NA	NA	TGTGCCAGCAGCTTGGATTCTATACGAAATGGCTACACCTTC	CASSLDSIRNGYTF
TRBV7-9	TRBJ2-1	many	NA	TGCGCCAGCAGCTTGGGTCAGGCCTCCTACAATGAGCAGTTCTTC	CASSLGQASYNEQFF
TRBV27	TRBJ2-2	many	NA	TGTGCCAGCAGCCAGGTTTCCCCCGGGGAGCTGTTTTTT	CASSQVSPGELFF
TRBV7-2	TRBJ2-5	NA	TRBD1	TGTGCCAGCAGCCCCCGACAGGGATGGAATGAGCAGTACTTC	CASSPRQGWNEQYF
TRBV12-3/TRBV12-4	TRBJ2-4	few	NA	TGTGCCAGCAGTTTACCTCGACAGGCCAAAAACATTCAGTACTTC	CASSLPRQAKNIQYF
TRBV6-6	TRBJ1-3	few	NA	TGTGCCAGCAGGCAGCCTTCTGGAAACACCATATATTTT	CASRQPSGNTIYF
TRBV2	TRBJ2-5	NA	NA	TGTGCCAGCTCTCCCCCCTCCAACCCAAGGTCTCGGTACTTC	CASSPPSNPRSRYF
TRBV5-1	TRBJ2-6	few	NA	TGCGCCAGCAGCTTGGCGGGGAACTCTGGGGCCAACGTCCTGACTTTC	CASSLAGNSGANVLTF
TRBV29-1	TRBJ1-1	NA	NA	TGCAGCGTTGAAGATTGGGAATTGGGGTTGGGTGGAGCTTTCTTT	CSVEDWELGLGGAFF
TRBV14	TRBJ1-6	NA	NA	TGTGCCAGCAGTCAAACAGGGATCCGTTCACCCCTCCACTTT	CASSQTGIRSPLHF
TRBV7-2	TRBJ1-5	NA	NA	TGTGCCAGCAGCTTAGTAGGGACTAGCGATCAGCCCCAGCATTTT	CASSLVGTSDQPQHF
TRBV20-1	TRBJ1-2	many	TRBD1	TGCAGTGCCGACCCACAGGGGGCCCATGGCTACACCTTC	CSADPQGAHGYTF